The 9 T cell receptor beta chains below were found in one sample sequenced in a study of cytomegalovirus exposure and HLA in healthy donors. Both 60 Vbeta primers and 13 Jbeta primers went into the PCR. Sequenced by immunoSEQ multiplex PCR; TCRdb stores in-frame clones only, minus some. The repertoire holds about 190,000 clones, under 85% seen once, with less than 2% in the top ten. The specimen was PBMCs. Receptors were obtained from a woman between 18 and 29 years old in good health and CMV-seronegative.

This clone was detected ten times or more. The V gene is TRBV7-2, the J gene TRBJ1-2; D is uncertain. The CDR3 consists of 15 residues. Germline-derived CDR1 and CDR2 are SGHTA and FQGNSA. V gave up 1 base and J gave up 5 bases, with 14 bases separating them. DNA of the CDR3: TGTGCCAGCAGCTTAGGGGCAGGTTTGTGGTATGGCTACACCTTC. Protein sequence: CASSLGAGLWYGYTF. Based on the CDR3 plus reference TRBV7-2 and TRBJ1-2, the full variable domain is GAGVSQSPSNKVTEKGKDVELRCDPISGHTALYWYRQSLGQGLEFLIYFQGNSAPDKSGLPSDRFSAERTGGSVSTLTIQRTQQEDSAVYLCASSLGAGLWYGYTFGSGTRLTVV.

This clone was picked up one time. The J gene is TRBJ2-1, the V gene TRBV9; D unclear. Trimming pared 4 bases from V and 6 bases from J, leaving 20 bases between. Germline V gives CDR1 SGDLS, CDR2 YYNGEE. This CDR3 region has 16 residues. The CDR3 loop is CASSKLRQNLGNEQFF. The DNA for the CDR3 is TGTGCCAGCAGCAAACTCCGACAAAATCTCGGCAATGAGCAGTTCTTC.

V is TRBV11-2 and J is TRBJ2-7, with TRBD2 matching over 10 bases. Trimming took 2 bases from V and 0 from J; bases not matched to a gene: 1. The CDR3 loop spans 15 amino acids. Germline CDR1 is SGHAT and CDR2 is FQNNGV. The CDR3 nucleotides are TGTGCCAGCAGCTTAACTAGCGGGACCTCCTACGAGCAGTACTTC. It is translated as CASSLTSGTSYEQYF.

The CDR3 DNA follows: TGTGCCAGCAGCTTTGCGGTACTCGGAGACAATGAGCAGTTCTTC. Translated, it gives CASSFAVLGDNEQFF. The chain combines TRBV7-2 with TRBJ2-1; D unresolved. CDR3 length equals 15 residues. CDR1 and CDR2 (germline): SGHTA, FQGNSA. The ends were cut back, 3 bases at V and 5 bases at J, with 14 bases in the middle.

The rearrangement links TRBV6-1 to TRBJ2-7; D remains ambiguous. V was pared by 3 bases and J by 7 bases, with 10 bases between. CDR1 and CDR2 from the germline V gene are MNHNS and SASEGT. The CDR3 length is 12 residues. This chain's CDR3 is CASSESAREQYF. The DNA for the CDR3 is TGTGCCAGCAGTGAGAGCGCGAGGGAGCAGTACTTC.

The V and J genes are TRBV13 and TRBJ1-4; possible D gene TRBD1, 6 bases. CDR1 is PRHDT, CDR2 FYEKMQ, per germline (reference sequence). The CDR3 consists of 15 residues. V was trimmed by 4 bases and J by 8 bases, leaving 17 bases between them. The CDR3 sequence: CASSSNRVDGEKLFF. The CDR3, as DNA: TGTGCCAGCAGCTCCAACAGGGTTGATGGCGAAAAACTGTTTTTT.

The chain links TRBV5-1 to TRBJ2-1; 12 bases match TRBD2. CDR3 size: 15 residues. J gave up 9 bases and V 6 bases, and 10 bases lay outside the gene matches. Germline V gene sequence: CDR1 SGHRS, CDR2 YFSETQ. For the CDR3, the DNA is TGCGCCAGCAACCCGACTAGCGGGGGTCTCGGTGAGCAGTTCTTC. It encodes CASNPTSGGLGEQFF.

The V and J genes are TRBV18 and TRBJ1-4, with TRBD1 as a possible D gene (6 bases). Trimming stripped 4 bases from V and 2 bases from J, with 14 bases between. CDR3 length: 16 residues. Germline CDR1 KGHSH, CDR2 LQKENI. CDR3: CASSHRDVTTNEKLFF. In DNA, the CDR3 is TGTGCCAGCTCACACAGGGATGTAACGACTAATGAAAAACTGTTTTTT. The variable domain in full, completed from reference TRBV18 and TRBJ1-4, reads NAGVMQNPRHLVRRRGQEARLRCSPMKGHSHVYWYRQLPEEGLKFMVYLQKENIIDESGMPKERFSAEFPKEGPSILRIQQVVRGDSAAYFCASSHRDVTTNEKLFFGSGTQLSVL.

The rearrangement links TRBV9 to TRBJ1-5; the D is unclear. The germline gives CDR1 SGDLS, CDR2 YYNGEE. V was trimmed by 4 bases and J by 1 base, leaving 12 bases between them. CDR3 length equals 15 residues. The CDR3 loop is CASSIDGFSNQPQHF. DNA for the CDR3: TGTGCCAGCAGCATCGACGGGTTCAGCAATCAGCCCCAGCATTTT.